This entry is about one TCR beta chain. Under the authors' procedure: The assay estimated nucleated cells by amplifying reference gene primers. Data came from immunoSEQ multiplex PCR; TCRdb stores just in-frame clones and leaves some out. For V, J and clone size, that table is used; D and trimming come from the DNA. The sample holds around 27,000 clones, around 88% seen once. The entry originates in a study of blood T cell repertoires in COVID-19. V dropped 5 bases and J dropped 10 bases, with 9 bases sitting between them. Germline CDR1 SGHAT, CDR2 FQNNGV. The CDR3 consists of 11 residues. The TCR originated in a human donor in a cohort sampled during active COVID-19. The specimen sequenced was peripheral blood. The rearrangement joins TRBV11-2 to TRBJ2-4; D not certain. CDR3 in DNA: TGTGCCAGCAGCCTGACTGGGATTCAGTACTTC. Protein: CASSLTGIQYF.